Listed here are 32 T cell receptor beta chains from one sample, sequenced in a study of cytomegalovirus exposure and HLA in healthy donors. PCR primers comprised 60 Vbeta and 13 Jbeta primers. Profiled with immunoSEQ multiplex PCR; TCRdb holds only in-frame clones, not every one. The data contain about 52,000 clones, 60% to 75% of them seen just once; the ten biggest clones take up about 9.1%. The sample consisted of PBMCs. The receptor source for this set is a woman aged 50 to 60 in good health and CMV-seronegative.

This clone was counted between two and nine times. The rearrangement uses TRBV9 and TRBJ2-3; no firm D call. From germline, CDR1 is SGDLS and CDR2 YYNGEE. The V gene lost 3 bases and the J gene lost 5 bases, with 7 bases spanning the gap. This CDR3 has 12 amino acids. The CDR3 DNA sequence: TGTGCCAGCAGCGCCCGAGAAGATACGCAGTATTTT. This translates into CASSAREDTQYF.

The chain recombines TRBV7-9 with TRBJ1-1, with 11 bases aligning to TRBD1. The V and J ends lost 5 bases and 4 bases, in that order; junction bases with no gene match: 9. CDR1 and CDR2 from the germline V gene are SEHNR and FQNEAQ (reference sequence). The length of the CDR3 is 16 residues. The CDR3 sequence is CASSQRDRGGSTEAFF. In DNA form, the CDR3 reads TGTGCCAGCAGCCAGCGGGACAGGGGGGGGAGCACTGAAGCTTTCTTT.

This clone is judged medium-sized. The gene calls are TRBV6-1 and TRBJ1-4, with D possibly TRBD1 on 6 matching bases. The V and J ends lost 3 bases and 7 bases respectively, with 15 bases between them. The CDR3 is 15 amino acids. The germline V gene encodes CDR1 MNHNS and CDR2 SASEGT. CDR3 sequence: CASSDVQGSSEKLFF. The CDR3 DNA follows: TGTGCCAGCAGTGACGTACAGGGTTCAAGTGAAAAACTGTTTTTT.

The V and J genes are TRBV29-1 and TRBJ1-1; D unresolved. Trimming removed 3 bases at V and 4 bases at J, with 6 bases between. This CDR3 comprises 11 residues. Germline V gives CDR1 SQVTM, CDR2 ANQGSEA. The CDR3 spells CSVERATEAFF. In nucleotides, the CDR3 is TGCAGCGTTGAGAGGGCCACTGAAGCTTTCTTT.

Only one count was recorded for this clone. The J gene is TRBJ2-2, the V gene TRBV4-3, with 7 bases lining up with TRBD2. Germline-derived CDR1 and CDR2 are LGHNA and YSLEER. J was trimmed by 1 base and V by 5 bases; bases with no gene match: 4. This CDR3 has 15 amino acids. This CDR3 is CASSLVAGNTGELFF. DNA of the CDR3: TGCGCCAGCAGCTTGGTAGCGGGGAACACCGGGGAGCTGTTTTTT.

The genes are TRBV5-1 and TRBJ1-1; TRBD1 aligns across 7 bases. In germline, CDR1 is SGHRS, CDR2 YFSETQ. V shed 4 bases and J 8 bases; nucleotides not matched to a gene: 5. This CDR3 has 12 amino acids. The CDR3 sequence is CASSTTGVEAFF. The CDR3 bases are TGCGCCAGCAGCACTACAGGGGTAGAAGCTTTCTTT. Variable domain in full (rest from reference TRBV5-1 and TRBJ1-1): KAGVTQTPRYLIKTRGQQVTLSCSPISGHRSVSWYQQTPGQGLQFLFEYFSETQRNKGNFPGRFSGRQFSNSRSEMNVSTLELGDSALYLCASSTTGVEAFFGQGTRLTVV.

The chain couples TRBV5-8 to TRBJ2-5, with D perhaps TRBD1 (8 bases). The CDR3 extends over 12 amino acids. Trimming took off 5 bases at V and 11 bases at J, with 16 bases between the two ends. The germline V gene has CDR1 SGHTS and CDR2 YDEGEE. CDR3: CASRSTGGGQYF. CDR3 sequence (DNA): TGTGCCAGCAGGAGCACAGGGGGAGGGCAGTACTTC. The variable domain in full, completed from reference TRBV5-8 and TRBJ2-5, reads EAGVTQSPTHLIKTRGQQATLRCSPISGHTSVYWYQQALGLGLQFLLWYDEGEERNRGNFPPRFSGRQFPNYSSELNVNALELEDSALYLCASRSTGGGQYFGPGTRLLVL.

The chain uses TRBV7-6 and TRBJ2-3; 13 nucleotides line up with TRBD2. Germline-derived CDR1 and CDR2 are SGHVS and FNYEAQ. V lost 0 bases and J lost 8; bases outside the gene matches: 11. CDR3 length: 18 amino acids. The CDR3 here is CASSLAGGTSGASGTQYF. The CDR3 DNA follows: TGTGCCAGCAGCTTAGCGGGCGGGACTAGCGGGGCCTCGGGTACGCAGTATTTT.

CDR3: CASSSGAGGLGDTQYF. In DNA, the CDR3 is TGTGCCAGCAGCTCCGGAGCGGGGGGGCTTGGGGATACGCAGTATTTT. The chain carries TRBV11-2 and TRBJ2-3, with 10 bases matching TRBD2. V trimming: 4 bases; J trimming: 6 bases; junction bases outside the gene matches: 10. This CDR3 comprises 16 residues. Germline CDR1 SGHAT, CDR2 FQNNGV. The variable domain in full, completed from reference TRBV11-2 and TRBJ2-3, reads EAGVAQSPRYKIIEKRQSVAFWCNPISGHATLYWYQQILGQGPKLLIQFQNNGVVDDSQLPKDRFSAERLKGVDSTLKIQPAKLEDSAVYLCASSSGAGGLGDTQYFGPGTRLTVL.

This clone turned up a few times. The CDR3 loop reads CASSSPGLNTGELFF. In DNA form, the CDR3 reads TGTGCCAGCAGTTCCCCGGGACTAAACACCGGGGAGCTGTTTTTT. The J gene is TRBJ2-2, the V gene TRBV27; 7 nucleotides align to TRBD2. The V gene's germline CDR1 is MNHEY and CDR2 SMNVEV (reference sequence). The junction had 4 bases not matched to a gene; V was cut back by 4 bases and J by 2 bases. The CDR3 loop spans 15 amino acids.

The chain links TRBV7-2 to TRBJ1-3; TRBD1 agrees at 9 bases. Germline CDR1 reads SGHTA; CDR2 reads FQGNSA. This CDR3 contains 16 residues. With V trimmed by 1 base and J by 2 bases, 3 bases remained unmatched. Written as DNA, the CDR3 is TGTGCCAGCAGCTTAGAAGGGACAGGGCCTGGAAACACCATATATTTT. It codes for CASSLEGTGPGNTIYF.

The V gene is TRBV19, the J gene TRBJ1-5; D ambiguous. V dropped 2 bases and J dropped 7 bases, with 12 bases sitting between them. The CDR3 spans 14 residues. Germline V lookup: CDR1 LNHDA, CDR2 SQIVND (reference sequence). Here the CDR3 reads CASSIQLPGQPQHF. CDR3 in DNA: TGTGCCAGTAGTATACAGCTGCCCGGGCAGCCCCAGCATTTT.

The chain links TRBV18 to TRBJ1-1, with 7 bases lining up with TRBD1. The V gene end was trimmed by 6 bases and the J gene end by 7 bases; junction bases not matched to a gene: 8. The CDR3 extends over 13 amino acids. CDR1 is KGHSH and CDR2 is LQKENI in the germline V gene. This chain's CDR3 is CASSAMRDSEAFF. The CDR3 DNA sequence: TGTGCCAGCTCCGCAATGCGGGACAGTGAAGCTTTCTTT.

The rearrangement joins TRBV2 to TRBJ2-7, with 9 positions matching TRBD1. The CDR3 covers 14 residues. Germline V gene data show CDR1 as SNHLY and CDR2 as FYNNEI. The junction had 8 bases not matched to a gene; V was cut back by 6 bases and J by 5 bases. CDR3 bases: TGTGCCAGCAGACAGGGGGCTACGGGTCACGAGCAGTACTTC. This gives the protein CASRQGATGHEQYF.

The rearrangement uses TRBV18 and TRBJ1-1; TRBD1 matches at 8 bases. Germline CDR1 KGHSH, CDR2 LQKENI. The CDR3 is 16 amino acids. The trim removed 3 bases at V and 4 bases at J, leaving 10 bases unmatched. The CDR3 loop reads CASSPKSGGVGTEAFF. Here the CDR3 DNA reads TGTGCCAGCTCACCGAAATCAGGGGGCGTTGGCACTGAAGCTTTCTTT.

This chain's CDR3 is CAISEYSNTGELFF. The CDR3, as DNA: TGTGCCATCAGTGAGTACAGTAACACCGGGGAGCTGTTTTTT. The chain carries TRBV10-3 and TRBJ2-2, with no clear D. The CDR3 contains 14 residues. CDR1 is ENHRY, CDR2 SYGVKD, per germline. V was trimmed by 1 base and J by 2 bases, leaving 5 bases between them.

This clone appeared a few times. The chain recombines TRBV6-5 with TRBJ1-1, with D unresolved. V was pared by 4 bases and J by 6 bases, with 15 bases between. The CDR3 has 14 amino acids. The V gene's germline CDR1 is MNHEY and CDR2 SVGAGI. CDR3: CASSSFGRGAEAFF. CDR3 coding DNA: TGTGCCAGCAGTTCCTTCGGGAGAGGCGCTGAAGCTTTCTTT.

This chain uses TRBV21-1 with TRBJ2-1; the table names TRBD2, a call not compared with the DNA. TRBV21-1 counts as a pseudogene. The CDR3 sequence is 15 residues long. In nucleotides, the CDR3 is TGTGCCAGCAGCATTAGCGGGAGGACCTACAATGAGCAGTTCTTC. It specifies CASSISGRTYNEQFF.

The V and J genes are TRBV20-1 and TRBJ2-7; no clear D. V dropped 4 bases and J dropped 3 bases, with 7 bases sitting between them. Germline-derived CDR1 and CDR2 are DFQATT and SNEGSKA (reference sequence). The CDR3 contains 11 residues. CDR3 DNA sequence: TGCAGTGCTAACAGCCGCTACGAGCAGTACTTC. This codes for CSANSRYEQYF.

This clone was picked up a small number of times. The CDR3 region is CASSLELTATNYGYTF. CDR3 nucleotides: TGTGCCAGCAGCTTGGAGTTAACTGCAACTAACTATGGCTACACCTTC. J is TRBJ1-2 and V is TRBV5-5; D ambiguous. The CDR3 extends over 16 amino acids. Germline assignment: CDR1 SGHKS and CDR2 YYEKEE (reference sequence). V dropped 0 bases and J dropped 0 bases, with 12 bases sitting between them.

The rearrangement links TRBV4-1 to TRBJ2-1, with 9 bases matching TRBD2. The germline CDR1 and CDR2 sequences are MGHRA and YSYEKL. CDR3 length: 15 amino acids. After removal of 6 bases from V and 8 bases from J, the junction contained 11 bases not matched to a gene. CDR3 sequence reads: CASSGEAGGFDEQFF. In DNA, the CDR3 is TGCGCCAGCAGTGGGGAAGCGGGAGGTTTCGATGAGCAGTTCTTC.

This chain links TRBV27 with TRBJ2-3; TRBD2 is a possible D gene (5 bases). CDR3 length: 14 amino acids. Germline values: CDR1 MNHEY, CDR2 SMNVEV (reference sequence). V gave up 3 bases and J gave up 1 base, with 8 bases separating them. The CDR3 DNA sequence: TGTGCCAGCAGTTTTACGAGGGGCACAGATACGCAGTATTTT. It translates to CASSFTRGTDTQYF.

The rearrangement joins TRBV6-6 to TRBJ2-5; D possibly corresponds to TRBD1 (6 bases). Trimming cost V 5 bases and J 4 bases, with 17 bases left between them. Germline assignment: CDR1 MNHNY and CDR2 SVGAGI (reference sequence). The CDR3 is made up of 15 amino acids. The CDR3 spells CASSPFAGDIETQYF. Written as DNA, the CDR3 is TGTGCCAGCAGTCCCTTTGCAGGGGACATAGAGACCCAGTACTTC.

The chain couples TRBV18 to TRBJ2-7; D is perhaps TRBD1 (6 bases). Trimming left V 3 bases short and J 5 bases short, with 14 bases between. CDR1 is KGHSH and CDR2 is LQKENI in the germline V gene. The CDR3 is made up of 14 amino acids. The CDR3 is CASSPSTGLDEQYF. The DNA of the CDR3 is TGTGCCAGCTCACCCTCCACAGGGCTCGACGAGCAGTACTTC.

This clone was detected only once. J is TRBJ2-7 and V is TRBV28; tentatively, D is TRBD1 (6 bases). Germline CDR1 and CDR2: MDHEN and SYDVKM. The CDR3 extends over 15 amino acids. V was trimmed by 4 bases and J by 3 bases, leaving 16 bases between them. CDR3 sequence: CASSSPQGFYYEQYF. In nucleotides, the CDR3 is TGTGCCAGCAGTTCCCCACAGGGATTTTACTACGAGCAGTACTTC.

The chain links TRBV28 to TRBJ1-1, with D unresolved. The V gene's germline CDR1 is MDHEN and CDR2 SYDVKM. V was cut by 6 bases and J by 8 bases, with 10 bases left in between. The CDR3 spans 11 residues. CDR3 sequence reads: CASSWSVEAFF. CDR3 sequence (DNA): TGTGCCAGCAGCTGGAGTGTAGAAGCTTTCTTT.

The V and J genes are TRBV11-1 and TRBJ2-1, with TRBD2 identical over 11 bases. J lost 8 bases, V lost 5 bases, and 8 bases had no gene match. The CDR3 sequence is 15 residues long. Looked up from germline, CDR1 is SGHAT and CDR2 is FQDESV (reference sequence). CDR3 DNA sequence: TGTGCCAGCAGCACGGGACTAGCGGAAATACATGAGCAGTTCTTC. It translates to CASSTGLAEIHEQFF.

The rearrangement joins TRBV30 to TRBJ1-5; unclear D gene. The germline gives CDR1 GTSNPN, CDR2 SVGIG (reference sequence). CDR3 length equals 13 residues. Deletions cut 1 base from V and 5 bases from J, with 9 bases between. The CDR3 DNA reads TGTGCCTGGAGTGACAGATTAGATCAGCCCCAGCATTTT. The encoded protein is CAWSDRLDQPQHF.

The chain links TRBV28 to TRBJ1-2, with D perhaps matching TRBD1 (5 bases). Germline V gene lookup returns CDR1 MDHEN and CDR2 SYDVKM. The CDR3 is 12 residues long. Deletions cut 4 bases from V and 6 bases from J, with 9 bases between. This chain's CDR3 is CASSWGGNGYTF. CDR3 bases: TGTGCCAGCAGTTGGGGGGGAAATGGCTACACCTTC.

V is TRBV30 and J is TRBJ1-1; the D gene is possibly TRBD1 (6 bases). V was shortened by 1 base and J by 0 bases, with 12 bases between the two germline ends. The CDR3 spans 15 residues. Germline V gives CDR1 GTSNPN, CDR2 SVGIG (reference sequence). The CDR3 bases are TGTGCCTGGAGTGCCCGGACAGTCTTGAACACTGAAGCTTTCTTT. It yields the protein CAWSARTVLNTEAFF.

To note about this clone: The CDR3 does not end in the conserved phenylalanine or tryptophan, so this is likely a read error. V usage is TRBV29-1 and J usage is TRBJ2-2, with TRBD2 as a possible D gene (7 bases). Germline V lookup: CDR1 SQVTM, CDR2 ANQGSEA. V was shortened by 7 bases and J by 3 bases, with 27 bases between the two germline ends. The CDR3 runs to 18 residues. The CDR3 loop is CSAVGGPSAGLYTGELFV. CDR3 DNA sequence: TGCAGCGCCGTGGGGGGGCCATCAGCGGGGCTGTACACCGGGGAGCTGTTTGTT.

This clone was counted a few times. This rearrangement joins TRBV30 to TRBJ2-2; D uncertain. From germline, CDR1 is GTSNPN and CDR2 SVGIG (reference sequence). V was shortened by 8 bases and J by 0 bases, with 10 bases between the two germline ends. The CDR3 is 13 residues long. The CDR3 DNA follows: TGTGCCCGCGCCGTTACGAACACCGGGGAGCTGTTTTTT. This gives the protein CARAVTNTGELFF.